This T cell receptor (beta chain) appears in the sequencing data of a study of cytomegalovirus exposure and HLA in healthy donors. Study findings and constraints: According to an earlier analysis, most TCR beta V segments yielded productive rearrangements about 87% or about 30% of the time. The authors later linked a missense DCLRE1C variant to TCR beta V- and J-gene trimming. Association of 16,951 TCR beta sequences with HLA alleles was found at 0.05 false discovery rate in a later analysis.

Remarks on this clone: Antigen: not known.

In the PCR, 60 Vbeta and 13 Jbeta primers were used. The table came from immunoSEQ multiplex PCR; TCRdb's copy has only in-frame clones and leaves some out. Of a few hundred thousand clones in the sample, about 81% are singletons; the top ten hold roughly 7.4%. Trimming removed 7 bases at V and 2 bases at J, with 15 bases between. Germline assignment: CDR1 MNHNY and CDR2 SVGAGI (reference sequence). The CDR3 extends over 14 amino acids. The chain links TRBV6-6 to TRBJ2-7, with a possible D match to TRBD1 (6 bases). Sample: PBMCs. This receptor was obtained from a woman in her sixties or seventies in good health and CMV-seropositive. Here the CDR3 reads CASTHSQGTYEQYF. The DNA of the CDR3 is TGTGCCAGCACTCACTCCCAGGGGACCTACGAGCAGTACTTC.